This TCR delta chain originates from a study of Vδ1+ human thymocytes. Germline CDR1 TSWWSYY, CDR2 QGS. Germline trimming cut 5 bases from V and 0 bases from J; bases unmatched to any gene: 18. The CDR3 runs 19 residues. The template was reverse-transcribed extracted RNA. Multiplex PCR used pooled V-gene forward primers and a constant-region reverse primer to amplify CDR3s. TCRdb called clones anew from the multiplex PCR reads with CATT. The sample consists of 45,000 to 75,000 delta-chain clones, over 13% of them appearing once. Thymocytes were sorted as CD3+ TCRVdelta1+ TCRVdelta2- after alphabeta T cell depletion. This clone appeared a few times. Its antigen is as yet unknown. Study outcomes and limitations: Unlike peripheral blood Vdelta1+ controls, thymic delta-chain sequences included approximately 21% Vdelta2 and few Vdelta3. Donors shared many TRG clonotypes but few TRD clonotypes. Thymic TRG and TRD repertoires appeared highly polyclonal, with Gaussian CDR3 length distributions.

V gene TRDV1 combines with J gene TRDJ1, with 7 bases fitting TRDD3. The receptor was derived from a girl under two years old who had congenital heart surgery. The sample comprised Vdelta1+ gamma-delta thymocytes from the thymus. Noted subset: FACS-sorted CD3+ TCRalphabeta- TCRVdelta1+ TCRVdelta2- thymocytes. The DNA for the CDR3 is TGTGCTCTTGGGCCGCTAAGCCCTGTAATCGGGGGATACACCGATAAACTCATCTTT. Encoded protein: CALGPLSPVIGGYTDKLIF.